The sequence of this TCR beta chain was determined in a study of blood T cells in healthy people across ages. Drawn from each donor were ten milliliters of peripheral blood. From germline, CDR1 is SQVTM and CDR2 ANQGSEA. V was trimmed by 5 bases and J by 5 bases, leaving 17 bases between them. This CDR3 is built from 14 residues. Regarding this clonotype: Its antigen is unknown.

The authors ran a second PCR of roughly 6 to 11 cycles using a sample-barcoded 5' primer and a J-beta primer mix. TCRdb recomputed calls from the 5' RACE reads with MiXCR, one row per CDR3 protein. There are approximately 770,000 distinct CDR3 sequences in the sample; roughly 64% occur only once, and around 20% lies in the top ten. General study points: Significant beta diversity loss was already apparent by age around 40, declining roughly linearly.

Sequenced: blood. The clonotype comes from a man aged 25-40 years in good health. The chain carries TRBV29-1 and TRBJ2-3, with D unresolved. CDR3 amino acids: CSVRTSETGDTQYF. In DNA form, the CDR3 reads TGCAGCGTTCGGACCTCAGAGACGGGAGATACGCAGTATTTT.